One sample yielded the 14 T cell receptor beta chains listed below, sequenced in a study of control samples from healthy donors and cancer patients. The data were produced by immunoSEQ multiplex PCR, yet TCRdb's version contains in-frame clones alone and is incomplete. Altogether roughly 180,000 clones are present, around 94% being singletons, with the ten largest covering 1.2% to 1.5%. The sequencing input was blood. These receptors came from a woman between 18 and 30 years old in good health.

The chain links TRBV28 to TRBJ1-4; TRBD1 aligns across 9 bases. In germline, CDR1 is MDHEN, CDR2 SYDVKM. The J segment lost 7 bases and the V segment lost 6 bases, leaving 6 bases of the junction unmatched. The CDR3 loop spans 14 amino acids. The CDR3 sequence is CASRPTGGIEKLFF. CDR3 nucleotides: TGTGCCAGCAGGCCAACAGGGGGCATTGAAAAACTGTTTTTT.

The sample holds a few counts of this clone. The rearrangement joins TRBV7-3 to TRBJ2-1, with 7 bases that match TRBD2. The germline V gene encodes CDR1 SGHTA and CDR2 FQGTGA. The V segment lost 4 bases and the J segment 1 base; nucleotides outside the gene matches: 10. CDR3 length equals 17 residues. As DNA, the CDR3 is TGTGCCAGCAGCTCTTGGGAGGGGTTTGGGTCCTACAATGAGCAGTTCTTC. Encoded protein: CASSSWEGFGSYNEQFF.

The chain employs TRBV7-8 and TRBJ1-4; D unclear. V lost 4 bases and J 0 bases, leaving 6 bases between the germline ends. The CDR3 length is 14 residues. CDR1 and CDR2 (germline): SGHVS, FQNEAQ. The CDR3 region has the DNA TGTGCCAGCAGCTCCCCGTCAACTAATGAAAAACTGTTTTTT. Protein sequence: CASSSPSTNEKLFF.

The chain recombines TRBV5-4 with TRBJ2-3, with 9 bases lining up with TRBD2. From germline, CDR1 is SGHNT and CDR2 YYREEE (reference sequence). Trimming at V came to 0 bases and at J to 5 bases, leaving 7 bases not matched to a gene. The CDR3 runs to 16 residues. The CDR3 coding sequence is TGTGCCAGCAGCTTGGGGGTGGGTAGCGGGGGAGATACGCAGTATTTT. This translates into CASSLGVGSGGDTQYF.

The gene calls are TRBV12-3 or TRBV12-4 and TRBJ2-7; no definite D call. V lost 6 bases and J lost 4, with 13 bases in between. CDR3 size: 13 residues. The CDR3, as DNA: TGTGCCAGCAGCCCCGGGCCTACGTACGAGCAGTACTTC. Protein sequence: CASSPGPTYEQYF.

The chain employs TRBV6-1 and TRBJ1-6; 9 positions match TRBD1. The CDR3 consists of 17 residues. Germline V gives CDR1 MNHNS, CDR2 SASEGT. V was pared by 6 bases and J by 7 bases, with 13 bases of the junction left unmatched. For the CDR3, the DNA is TGTGCCAGCAGGGAACTACAGGGGGCAGGAGAGAATTCACCCCTCCACTTT. Residues: CASRELQGAGENSPLHF.

This chain uses TRBV12-3 or TRBV12-4 with TRBJ2-3, with D perhaps assigned TRBD1 or TRBD2 (5 bases each). The V and J ends lost 5 bases and 0 bases respectively, with 6 bases between them. This CDR3 contains 13 residues. The CDR3 DNA is TGTGCCAGCAGTAGGGACAGCACAGATACGCAGTATTTT. Protein sequence: CASSRDSTDTQYF.

This clone was detected only once. This chain joins TRBV7-3 and TRBJ1-3, with D hard to call. CDR3 length: 16 amino acids. The ends were cut back, 4 bases at V and 3 bases at J, with 16 bases in the middle. Germline values: CDR1 SGHTA, CDR2 FQGTGA. The CDR3 DNA follows: TGTGCCAGCAGCTACCCCGGGAAAGAGTGTGGAAACACCATATATTTT. Translation gives CASSYPGKECGNTIYF.

The chain joins TRBV6-2 or TRBV6-3 to TRBJ1-2; D is unclear. This CDR3 spans 13 amino acids. The germline V gene has CDR1 MNHEY and CDR2 SVGEGT. V was trimmed by 4 bases and J by 4 bases, leaving 10 bases between them. Here the CDR3 reads CASSLASVYGYTF. CDR3 bases: TGTGCCAGCAGTTTAGCGTCCGTCTATGGCTACACCTTC.

The gene calls are TRBV19 and TRBJ1-2; no clear D. Germline CDR1 LNHDA, CDR2 SQIVND (reference sequence). The CDR3 extends over 13 amino acids. Trimming removed 3 bases at V and 11 bases at J, with 16 bases between. Written as DNA, the CDR3 is TGTGCCAGTAGTATTATCGTCCGGGGTGCATACACCTTC. Translating it yields CASSIIVRGAYTF.

V is TRBV7-8 and J is TRBJ1-5; 9 bases are shared with TRBD1. Germline CDR1 reads SGHVS; CDR2 reads FQNEAQ. J lost 1 base, V lost 5 bases, and 0 bases had no gene match. There are 14 residues in the CDR3. As DNA, the CDR3 is TGTGCCAGCAGCGGACAGGGGAGCAATCAGCCCCAGCATTTT. Translated: CASSGQGSNQPQHF.

The chain is built from TRBV19 and TRBJ1-5; D gene unclear. The CDR3 sequence is 16 residues long. Trimming cost V 1 base and J 3 bases, with 13 bases left between them. The germline V gene encodes CDR1 LNHDA and CDR2 SQIVND (reference sequence). The CDR3 DNA sequence: TGTGCCAGTAGTATAGCCCTCCGAGGGTTCAATCAGCCCCAGCATTTT. Translating gives CASSIALRGFNQPQHF.

This sequence joins TRBV6-5 and TRBJ1-1; D is perhaps TRBD1 (5 bases). Germline-derived CDR1 and CDR2 are MNHEY and SVGAGI. This CDR3 region has 13 residues. With 0 bases removed from V and 6 bases from J, the gap between germline ends came to 8 bases. CDR3 bases: TGTGCCAGCAGTTACTCGGGCAGGGCTGAAGCTTTCTTT. This translates into CASSYSGRAEAFF.

This rearrangement joins TRBV4-1 to TRBJ2-1; D is uncertain. The germline V gene has CDR1 MGHRA and CDR2 YSYEKL. V was cut by 1 base and J by 10 bases, with 14 bases left in between. CDR3 length: 14 amino acids. As DNA, the CDR3 is TGCGCCAGCAGCCAAGTTGGGCGGATCGGGGAGCAGTTCTTC. Residues: CASSQVGRIGEQFF.